Listed here is a single TCR beta chain. The data originate from a study of shared clonotypes between healthy human individuals. Every subset had its genomic DNA shared out evenly among several immunoSEQ plates. Repertoires were generated with immunoSEQ multiplex PCR, while TCRdb's copy carries only in-frame clones and drops some. The table records 1,400,000 or so clones, less than 99% of them present only once. This clonotype was sampled from a man aged 25-45 years in good health. Sequenced material: naive CD4+ T cells sorted from blood. Sample subset: CD45RA+ positively selected.

CDR3 protein: CASSHITSGGREDTQYF. CDR3 sequence (DNA): TGCGCCAGCAGCCACATTACTAGCGGAGGGAGGGAAGATACGCAGTATTTT. The gene calls are TRBV4-1 and TRBJ2-3; 8 bases line up with TRBD2. This CDR3 is built from 17 residues. J lost 5 bases, V lost 3 bases, and 13 bases had no gene match. Germline V CDR1 and CDR2: MGHRA, YSYEKL.